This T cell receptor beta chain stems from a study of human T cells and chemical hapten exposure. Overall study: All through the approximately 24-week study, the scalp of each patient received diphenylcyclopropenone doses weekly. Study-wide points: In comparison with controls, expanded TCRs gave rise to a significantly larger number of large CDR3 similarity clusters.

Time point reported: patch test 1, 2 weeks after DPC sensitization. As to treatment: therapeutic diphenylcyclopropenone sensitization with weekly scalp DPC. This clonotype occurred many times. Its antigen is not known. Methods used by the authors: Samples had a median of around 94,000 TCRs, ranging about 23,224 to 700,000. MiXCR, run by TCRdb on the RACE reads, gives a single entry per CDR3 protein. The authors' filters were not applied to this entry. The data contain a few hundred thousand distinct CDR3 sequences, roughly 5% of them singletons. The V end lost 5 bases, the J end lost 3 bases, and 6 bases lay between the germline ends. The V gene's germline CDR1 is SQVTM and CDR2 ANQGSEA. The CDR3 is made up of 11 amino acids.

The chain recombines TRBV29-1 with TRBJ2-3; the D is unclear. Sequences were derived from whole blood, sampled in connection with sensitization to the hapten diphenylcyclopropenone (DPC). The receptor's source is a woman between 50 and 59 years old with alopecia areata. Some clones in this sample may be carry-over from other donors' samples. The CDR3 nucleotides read TGCAGCGTTTACGAGACAGATACGCAGTATTTT. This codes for CSVYETDTQYF.